Presented here are 21 T cell receptor beta chains from one specimen sequenced in a study of blood T cell repertoires in COVID-19. The method was immunoSEQ multiplex PCR; TCRdb's version includes in-frame clones alone and lacks a portion of them. Of 200,000 to 250,000 clones listed, more than 75% are singletons. Sequencing was carried out using PBMCs or T cells enriched from blood (not recorded which). The receptor set was obtained from a woman aged 45-59 years who had recovered from COVID-19.

Only a few counts were recorded for this clone. V and J are TRBV5-4 and TRBJ2-3; a possible D gene is TRBD1 (6 bases). CDR3 length: 15 amino acids. V was cut by 4 bases and J by 0 bases, with 12 bases left in between. Germline CDR1 and CDR2: SGHNT and YYREEE (reference sequence). CDR3 bases: TGTGCCAGCAGCCGAGGGGGATCTAGCACAGATACGCAGTATTTT. It encodes CASSRGGSSTDTQYF.

Note on this clone: Other DNA sequences in this sample translate to the same CDR3. The chain's CDR3 is CASSLGQGNEKLFF. The CDR3 nucleotides are TGCGCCAGCAGCTTGGGACAGGGTAATGAAAAACTGTTTTTT. The chain is built from TRBV5-1 and TRBJ1-4, with 7 nucleotides matching TRBD1. Per germline, CDR1 SGHRS and CDR2 YFSETQ. The CDR3 length is 14 residues. The ends lost 0 bases at V and 4 bases at J; junction bases unmatched: 0.

The chain combines TRBV1 with TRBJ2-3; no check of the table's D call, TRBD1, against the DNA was made. TRBV1 is a pseudogene locus. The CDR3 consists of 18 residues. DNA for the CDR3: TGCACCAGCAGCCAACAGCCCCGCGGGACAGGGACGGTAGATACGCAGTATTTT. It is translated as CTSSQQPRGTGTVDTQYF.

The gene calls are TRBV11-1 and TRBJ1-6; TRBD1 agrees at 10 bases. With V trimmed by 2 bases and J by 8 bases, 6 bases remained unmatched. In germline, CDR1 is SGHAT, CDR2 FQDESV (reference sequence). The CDR3 has 16 residues. CDR3 bases: TGTGCCAGCAGCTTAAACCCGGACAGGGGGTATTCACCCCTCCACTTT. This translates into CASSLNPDRGYSPLHF.

This clone was detected a few times. The chain joins TRBV5-4 to TRBJ2-6; maybe TRBD2 (5 bases). The CDR3 has 16 amino acids. Germline CDR1 reads SGHNT; CDR2 reads YYREEE (reference sequence). Trimming cost V 6 bases and J 2 bases, with 15 bases left between them. DNA for the CDR3: TGTGCCAGCAAGAGGGCCCTTTCTACTGGGGCCAACGTCCTGACTTTC. Translated: CASKRALSTGANVLTF.

The chain uses TRBV20-1 and TRBJ1-2, with TRBD1 as a possible D gene (5 bases). Germline CDR1 and CDR2: DFQATT and SNEGSKA (reference sequence). V shed 3 bases and J shed 2 bases, with 10 bases lying between them. The CDR3 sequence is 13 residues long. CDR3 protein: CSASSGGNYGYTF. The CDR3 DNA sequence: TGCAGTGCTAGTTCGGGGGGAAACTATGGCTACACCTTC.

The sample holds one count of this clone. The J gene is TRBJ2-7, the V gene TRBV7-9, with D possibly TRBD1 on 5 matching bases. The V and J ends lost 5 bases and 9 bases respectively, with 14 bases between them. This CDR3 has 12 residues. CDR1 SEHNR and CDR2 FQNEAQ come from the germline V gene (reference sequence). DNA for the CDR3: TGTGCCAGCAGCCCATCGACAGAGCGGCAGTACTTC. Protein: CASSPSTERQYF.

The chain carries TRBV7-6 and TRBJ2-7; 8 nucleotides agree with TRBD1. Germline CDR1 is SGHVS and CDR2 is FNYEAQ. The CDR3 contains 14 residues. The V gene end was trimmed by 5 bases and the J gene end by 4 bases; junction bases not matched to a gene: 7. The chain's CDR3 is CASSIGQGGYEQYF. The DNA for the CDR3 is TGTGCCAGCAGCATTGGACAGGGCGGATACGAGCAGTACTTC.

This chain uses TRBV20-1 with TRBJ1-2; D gene unclear. Germline V gene sequence: CDR1 DFQATT, CDR2 SNEGSKA (reference sequence). This CDR3 has 14 residues. V lost 3 bases and J lost 2, with 13 bases in between. DNA of the CDR3: TGCAGTGCTAGTGAACTTACCGGGAACTATGGCTACACCTTC. Protein product: CSASELTGNYGYTF.

The chain couples TRBV6-2 or TRBV6-3 to TRBJ1-6; D not resolved. V shed 4 bases and J shed 10 bases, with 14 bases lying between them. This CDR3 is built from 14 residues. From germline, CDR1 is MNHEY and CDR2 SVGEGT. The DNA for the CDR3 is TGTGCCAGCAGTTCCCCACCTACGGGGTCACCCCTCCACTTT. It specifies CASSSPPTGSPLHF.

Only a few counts were recorded for this clone. The chain links TRBV11-3 to TRBJ2-3; TRBD2 aligns across 12 bases. This CDR3 is 15 amino acids long. The germline CDR1 and CDR2 sequences are SGHNT and YENEEA. V lost 3 bases, J lost 6 bases, and 4 bases stayed unmatched. This chain's CDR3 is CASSLTSGGGDTQYF. The CDR3 DNA reads as TGTGCCAGCAGCTTGACTAGCGGGGGAGGGGATACGCAGTATTTT.

This chain uses TRBV11-2 with TRBJ1-1; 7 nucleotides line up with TRBD1. CDR3 length: 13 residues. From germline, CDR1 is SGHAT and CDR2 FQNNGV. Germline trimming cut 7 bases from V and 1 base from J; bases unmatched to any gene: 3. The CDR3: CASNRQGNTEAFF. The DNA of the CDR3 is TGTGCCAGCAACCGACAGGGGAACACTGAAGCTTTCTTT.

The V call is TRBV7-9, the J call TRBJ2-7; D is ambiguous. The germline V and J ends were trimmed by 5 bases and 4 bases, with 12 bases remaining between them. The CDR3 runs 13 residues. CDR1 and CDR2 (germline): SEHNR, FQNEAQ (reference sequence). CDR3 in DNA: TGTGCCAGCAGCCCTCAAACTAATTACGAGCAGTACTTC. Amino acid sequence: CASSPQTNYEQYF.

The chain's CDR3 is CAWSGVQDRGIRGNTIYF. In DNA form, the CDR3 reads TGTGCCTGGAGTGGGGTCCAAGACAGGGGGATAAGGGGAAACACCATATATTTT. This chain joins TRBV30 and TRBJ1-3, with 9 positions matching TRBD1. CDR1 is GTSNPN and CDR2 is SVGIG in the germline V gene (reference sequence). Trimming cost V 1 base and J 4 bases; bases outside gene matches: 14. CDR3 length: 18 amino acids.

This clone was recorded at least ten times. The chain is built from TRBV6-7 and TRBJ2-3; D not certain. TRBV6-7 qualifies as an ORF whose function is uncertain. The CDR3 sequence is 15 residues long. Trimming took off 5 bases at V and 3 bases at J, with 15 bases between the two ends. Here the CDR3 reads CASSLIGPRTDTQYF. Here the CDR3 DNA reads TGTGCCAGCAGTCTCATTGGGCCTCGAACAGATACGCAGTATTTT.

In this sample, this clone turned up a few times. J is TRBJ1-3 and V is TRBV7-9, with TRBD1 as a possible D gene (6 bases). Germline V gene lookup returns CDR1 SEHNR and CDR2 FQNEAQ (reference sequence). Trimming removed 1 base at V and 2 bases at J, with 9 bases between. The CDR3 runs to 15 residues. The CDR3 coding sequence is TGTGCCAGCAGCTTAGAGACAGGTCCTGGAAACACCATATATTTT. Translated, it gives CASSLETGPGNTIYF.

The chain employs TRBV29-1 and TRBJ2-3; a possible D gene is TRBD2 (5 bases). There are 13 residues in the CDR3. CDR1 and CDR2 (germline): SQVTM, ANQGSEA. V was shortened by 5 bases and J by 10 bases, with 19 bases between the two germline ends. CDR3 protein: CSVKGGPGEAQYF. In DNA, the CDR3 is TGCAGCGTTAAAGGAGGTCCGGGTGAGGCGCAGTATTTT.

The chain uses TRBV5-1 and TRBJ2-4; TRBD2 aligns across 8 bases. This CDR3 has 14 residues. The ends lost 2 bases at V and 3 bases at J; junction bases unmatched: 1. Germline V CDR1 and CDR2: SGHRS, YFSETQ. In DNA form, the CDR3 reads TGCGCCAGCAGCTTCGGGGGGGACAAAAACATTCAGTACTTC. This encodes CASSFGGDKNIQYF. Using reference TRBV5-1 and TRBJ2-4 for the parts outside the CDR3, the full variable domain is KAGVTQTPRYLIKTRGQQVTLSCSPISGHRSVSWYQQTPGQGLQFLFEYFSETQRNKGNFPGRFSGRQFSNSRSEMNVSTLELGDSALYLCASSFGGDKNIQYFGAGTRLSVL.

The V call is TRBV21-1, the J call TRBJ1-1. TRBV21-1 is tagged as a pseudogene. The CDR3 totals 18 residues. CDR3 residues: CASSKDKSGRCNQPEAFF. For the CDR3, the DNA is TGTGCCAGCAGCAAAGATAAGAGCGGACGGTGCAATCAACCTGAAGCTTTCTTT.

V gene TRBV6-6 combines with J gene TRBJ2-7, with unresolved D. The CDR3 length is 15 residues. The germline CDR1 and CDR2 sequences are MNHNY and SVGAGI (reference sequence). V was cut by 10 bases and J by 2 bases, with 21 bases left in between. The CDR3 reads CATLHRLVNTYEQYF. The CDR3 DNA reads as TGTGCCACCCTCCACCGACTGGTAAATACCTACGAGCAGTACTTC.

V gene TRBV18 combines with J gene TRBJ2-7, with 8 bases matching TRBD1. From germline, CDR1 is KGHSH and CDR2 LQKENI. The V gene end was trimmed by 3 bases and the J gene end by 2 bases; junction bases not matched to a gene: 0. The CDR3 is 13 amino acids. The CDR3 sequence is CASSPDRAYEQYF. CDR3 sequence (DNA): TGTGCCAGCTCACCGGACAGGGCCTACGAGCAGTACTTC.